This T cell receptor beta chain was obtained from a study of T cell changes during pregnancy in multiple sclerosis. Germline CDR1 and CDR2: KGHSH and LQKENI. There are 14 residues in the CDR3. V lost 3 bases and J lost 3, with 8 bases in between. Sequenced by immunoSEQ multiplex PCR; TCRdb stores in-frame clones only, minus some. Of roughly 40,000 clones in the sample, more than 85% were seen once. The sequence was obtained from a female donor in good health, enrolled as a control in a pregnancy study. Material: CD4+ T cells from peripheral blood mononuclear cells, obtained in the second trimester of pregnancy. This chain joins TRBV18 and TRBJ2-2; D is unclear. The CDR3 region has the DNA TGTGCCAGCTCACCGCCAAGAGACACCGGGGAGCTGTTTTTT. As protein: CASSPPRDTGELFF.